This passage covers 20 T cell receptor beta chains from one sample sequenced in a study of T cells in Graves' hyperthyroidism and ophthalmopathy (dated by TCRdb to between 2017 and 2020). Preparation of the library involved multiplex PCR. Reads for this sample came from an Illumina HiSeq 2000. The TCR beta CDR3 regions were amplified from RNA transcripts. A first-round RT-PCR of the TCR CDR3 used the HTBI primer set with the Qiagen OneStep RT-PCR kit. TCRdb ran its own pipeline on the public reads, namely fastp trimming at Q25 and MiXCR clone calling, and kept in-frame beta chains. For every CDR3 protein sequence, its rows merge into one entry that carries the most common genes and DNA. In this sample the table shows about 560,000 distinct CDR3 sequences, over 15% of which occur a single time. The top ten hold about 20% of the sample. Sequencing was done on a sample of blood. The receptors shown here come from a woman in her late teens or twenties with Graves' hyperthyroidism.

This clonotype was recorded many times. The chain recombines TRBV11-2 with TRBJ2-7; 11 bases are shared with TRBD1. Unmatched junction bases numbered 9, after V lost 5 bases and J lost 0 bases. This CDR3 comprises 17 residues. Looked up from germline, CDR1 is SGHAT and CDR2 is FQNNGV. The CDR3 loop reads CASSPSTGTGGSYEQYF. CDR3 sequence (DNA): TGTGCCAGCAGCCCCTCGACTGGGACAGGGGGCTCCTACGAGCAGTACTTC.

This clonotype has a handful of counts. One junction end does not reproduce the germline sequence, and a read error may be involved. The rearrangement joins TRBV18 to TRBJ2-1; TRBD2 aligns across 13 bases. Germline V gives CDR1 KGHSH, CDR2 LQKENI. The CDR3 totals 19 residues. The chain's CDR3 is CASSPRPLTLAGGYNEEFF. The CDR3 coding sequence is TGTGCCAGCTCACCACGACCATTAACACTAGCGGGAGGGTACAATGAGGAGTTCTTC.

This clonotype was recorded at least ten times. The chain uses TRBV27 and TRBJ2-5, with 12 positions matching TRBD1. Trimming removed 4 bases from V and 5 bases from J; junction bases left unmatched: 8. This CDR3 is built from 16 residues. Germline values: CDR1 MNHEY, CDR2 SMNVEV (reference sequence). Here the CDR3 DNA reads TGTGCCAGCAGTTACGGGACAGGGGGCCGAGGGGAGACCCAGTACTTC. It is translated as CASSYGTGGRGETQYF.

This clonotype was counted only a few times. The chain combines TRBV28 with TRBJ2-3; a possible D gene is TRBD1 (6 bases). This CDR3 is built from 14 residues. Germline V gives CDR1 MDHEN, CDR2 SYDVKM. Trimming pared 9 bases from V and 1 base from J, leaving 14 bases between. The CDR3 spells CARGARKGTDTQYF. CDR3 sequence (DNA): TGTGCCAGGGGGGCGCGAAAAGGCACAGATACGCAGTATTTT. Variable domain in full (rest from reference TRBV28 and TRBJ2-3): DVKVTQSSRYLVKRTGEKVFLECVQDMDHENMFWYRQDPGLGLRLIYFSYDVKMKEKGDIPEGYSVSREKKERFSLILESASTNQTSMYLCARGARKGTDTQYFGPGTRLTVL.

The V gene is TRBV14, the J gene TRBJ1-5; 7 bases line up with TRBD1. V was pared by 5 bases and J by 0 bases, with 19 bases of the junction left unmatched. This CDR3 is built from 20 residues. Germline assignment: CDR1 SGHDN and CDR2 FVKESK. The CDR3 DNA reads TGTGCCAGCAGCGCCCCCCTTGAGACAGGGAATGTAAATAGCAATCAGCCCCAGCATTTT. Translated, it gives CASSAPLETGNVNSNQPQHF.

The chain links TRBV7-9 to TRBJ1-1; the D gene is possibly TRBD1 (5 bases). Germline V lookup: CDR1 SEHNR, CDR2 FQNEAQ (reference sequence). With 4 bases removed from V and 6 bases from J, the gap between germline ends came to 18 bases. CDR3 length equals 15 residues. Here the CDR3 reads CASSYPRGWISEAFF. The CDR3 nucleotides read TGTGCCAGCAGCTACCCAAGGGGATGGATCTCTGAAGCTTTCTTT. The full variable domain, rest sourced from reference TRBV7-9 and TRBJ1-1, is DTGVSQNPRHKITKRGQNVTFRCDPISEHNRLYWYRQTLGQGPEFLTYFQNEAQLEKSRLLSDRFSAERPKGSFSTLEIQRTEQGDSAMYLCASSYPRGWISEAFFGQGTRLTVV.

This clonotype was picked up many times. This chain joins TRBV27 and TRBJ2-5; TRBD1 matches at 8 bases. Trimming at V came to 6 bases and at J to 5 bases, leaving 2 bases not matched to a gene. Germline V gene lookup returns CDR1 MNHEY and CDR2 SMNVEV (reference sequence). The CDR3 extends over 12 amino acids. DNA of the CDR3: TGTGCCAGCAGCCAGGGGGCGGAGACCCAGTACTTC. It translates to CASSQGAETQYF.

V is TRBV20-1 and J is TRBJ2-5; 13 nucleotides match TRBD2. Germline trimming cut 4 bases from V and 1 base from J; bases unmatched to any gene: 3. The length of the CDR3 is 15 residues. CDR1 and CDR2 from the germline V gene are DFQATT and SNEGSKA (reference sequence). The CDR3 region has the DNA TGCAGTGCTAATGGACTAGCGGGAGCCCAAGAGACCCAGTACTTC. Translating it yields CSANGLAGAQETQYF.

The table lists this clonotype with a few counts. The chain joins TRBV19 to TRBJ1-2; 7 bases are a match to TRBD1. Germline V lookup: CDR1 LNHDA, CDR2 SQIVND (reference sequence). This CDR3 is 14 amino acids long. J gave up 4 bases and V 6 bases, and 8 bases lay outside the gene matches. In DNA form, the CDR3 reads TGTGCCAGTAGCACCAACAGGGGTGTCTATGGCTACACCTTC. Translation gives CASSTNRGVYGYTF.

The genes are TRBV7-8 and TRBJ2-3; maybe TRBD2 (5 bases). CDR3 length: 13 residues. V lost 2 bases to trimming and J lost 6 bases, with 9 bases between them. Germline V gene data show CDR1 as SGHVS and CDR2 as FQNEAQ. CDR3 in DNA: TGTGCCAGCAGCTTACAGCAGCGGGATACGCAGTATTTT. As protein: CASSLQQRDTQYF.

J is TRBJ1-5 and V is TRBV5-1; D is possibly TRBD1 (6 bases). Germline assignment: CDR1 SGHRS and CDR2 YFSETQ. Deletions cut 0 bases from V and 3 bases from J, with 13 bases between. The CDR3 length is 16 residues. The CDR3, as DNA: TGCGCCAGCAGCTTGGGGGGCAGGGGACTCAATCAGCCCCAGCATTTT. Its translation: CASSLGGRGLNQPQHF.

This clonotype came up a few times. The gene calls are TRBV25-1 and TRBJ2-5; D tentatively fits TRBD1 or TRBD2 (7 bases each). Germline assignment: CDR1 MGHDK and CDR2 SYGVNS. CDR3 length: 17 residues. V was clipped by 3 bases and J by 5 bases, with 22 bases between them. The CDR3, as DNA: TGTGCCAGCAGTGAGGCCGGGAGGCCGGGCAGGGGGGAGACCCAGTACTTC. It translates to CASSEAGRPGRGETQYF.

V is TRBV20-1 and J is TRBJ2-1; 10 bases fit TRBD2. CDR1 is DFQATT, CDR2 SNEGSKA, per germline (reference sequence). The J segment lost 3 bases and the V segment lost 1 base, leaving 6 bases of the junction unmatched. The CDR3 runs to 16 residues. Written as DNA, the CDR3 is TGCAGTGCTAGAGGGTTACTAGCGGGACTCTACAATGAGCAGTTCTTC. Protein product: CSARGLLAGLYNEQFF.

This chain's CDR3 is CASSEYGGVGGDTQYF. The DNA of the CDR3 is TGTGCCAGCAGTGAATATGGGGGGGTCGGGGGAGATACGCAGTATTTT. The rearrangement links TRBV2 to TRBJ2-3; 7 bases agree with TRBD2. J was trimmed by 5 bases and V by 2 bases; bases with no gene match: 10. Germline values: CDR1 SNHLY, CDR2 FYNNEI. The CDR3 consists of 16 residues.

J is TRBJ2-3 and V is TRBV6-5; no definite D call. CDR3 length: 14 residues. The V end was cut by 2 bases, the J end by 5 bases, with 11 bases between. Looked up from germline, CDR1 is MNHEY and CDR2 is SVGAGI. CDR3 in amino acids: CASSYPGPLDTQYF. The CDR3 DNA reads as TGTGCCAGCAGTTACCCCGGGCCGTTAGATACGCAGTATTTT.

The chain recombines TRBV5-1 with TRBJ1-2, with TRBD1 as a possible D gene (6 bases). The CDR3 length is 14 residues. V lost 6 bases and J lost 2, with 14 bases in between. Per germline, CDR1 SGHRS and CDR2 YFSETQ. The CDR3 here is CASTRGHGNYGYTF. The CDR3 DNA reads TGCGCCAGCACCCGGGGACACGGGAACTATGGCTACACCTTC.

A single count supports this clonotype. This chain joins TRBV2 and TRBJ2-7; TRBD2 matches 14 bases. This CDR3 comprises 14 residues. Losses at the gene ends were 9 bases for V and 7 bases for J; bases not matched to a gene: 8. CDR1 is SNHLY, CDR2 FYNNEI, per germline. The CDR3: CARRLAGGPGEQYF. Written as DNA, the CDR3 is TGTGCCAGAAGACTAGCGGGAGGGCCGGGAGAGCAGTACTTC.

The chain links TRBV28 to TRBJ2-1, with TRBD2 matching 10 bases. CDR3 length equals 18 residues. Unmatched junction bases numbered 10, after V lost 2 bases and J lost 3 bases. Looked up from germline, CDR1 is MDHEN and CDR2 is SYDVKM. CDR3 bases: TGTGCCAGCAGTTTACCCAGCGGGAGGGCCAAGTTCTACAATGAGCAGTTCTTC. Its protein product is CASSLPSGRAKFYNEQFF.

Regarding this clonotype: This may be a read error, as it is one base from a much larger clone. The chain employs TRBV2 and TRBJ2-7, with 8 positions matching TRBD2. This CDR3 region has 17 residues. The V segment lost 7 bases and the J segment 1 base; nucleotides outside the gene matches: 15. The germline CDR1 and CDR2 sequences are SNHLY and FYNNEI. The CDR3 is CASIPGGASGSSYEQYF. For the CDR3, the DNA is TGTGCCAGCATCCCCGGGGGGGCTAGCGGGTCGTCCTACGAGCAGTACTTC.

This clonotype was seen a few times. This chain uses TRBV28 with TRBJ2-7; 7 nucleotides line up with TRBD2. Trimming cost V 3 bases and J 0 bases; bases outside gene matches: 8. The V gene's germline CDR1 is MDHEN and CDR2 SYDVKM. The CDR3 extends over 16 amino acids. CDR3 residues: CASSFGLAAASYEQYF. In DNA, the CDR3 is TGTGCCAGCAGTTTCGGGCTAGCGGCGGCCTCCTACGAGCAGTACTTC.